This TCR beta chain was observed in a study of T cell responses to AZD1222 COVID-19 vaccine. Trimming took 5 bases from V and 1 from J, leaving 2 bases between them. The CDR3 runs to 11 residues. Germline CDR1 reads SEHNR; CDR2 reads FQNEAQ (reference sequence). Sequenced by immunoSEQ multiplex PCR; TCRdb stores in-frame clones only, minus some. Here the sample spans 90,000 to 95,000 clones, 85% to 90% being singletons. Sequences were derived from peripheral blood, sampled 28 days after the second AZD1222 dose. This clonotype was sampled from an adult who received the AZD1222 COVID-19 vaccine. The chain is built from TRBV7-9 and TRBJ2-5; D is ambiguous. This CDR3 reads CASSLQETQYF. CDR3 DNA sequence: TGTGCCAGCAGCCTCCAAGAGACCCAGTACTTC.